One and the same sample provided the 18 T cell receptor beta chains below, sequenced in a study of T cell repertoires in cytomegalovirus infection. TCRdb redid the calling of the reads with MiXCR, one entry per CDR3 protein. The profile covers fewer than 950,000 distinct CDR3 sequences, with 32% appearing a single time and around 12% taken by the ten largest. These TCRs are of unknown antigen specificity. This specimen consisted of cultured CD8+ T cells from PBMCs, obtained from culture after CMV antigen stimulation. These receptors were collected from a human donor in good health (CMV status not recorded). Some clones in this sample may be carry-over from other donors' samples.

About this clonotype: This could be a read error, since a much larger clone is one nucleotide away. This chain links TRBV27 with TRBJ1-1; D remains ambiguous. CDR3 length: 11 amino acids. V was trimmed by 8 bases and J by 2 bases, leaving 6 bases between them. From germline, CDR1 is MNHEY and CDR2 SMNVEV (reference sequence). Written as DNA, the CDR3 is TGTGCCAGCTGGGTTAACACTGAAGCTTTCTTT. Translating gives CASWVNTEAFF.

This clonotype was observed many times. The V and J genes are TRBV4-1 and TRBJ2-3, with 7 nucleotides matching TRBD2. V lost 4 bases to trimming and J lost 2 bases; unmatched junction nucleotides: 6. The germline CDR1 and CDR2 sequences are MGHRA and YSYEKL. This CDR3 contains 15 residues. The CDR3 region is CASSPSSGLTDTQYF. The CDR3 coding sequence is TGCGCCAGCAGCCCGTCTAGCGGACTCACAGATACGCAGTATTTT.

This clonotype was detected only a few times. The chain links TRBV7-2 to TRBJ2-3; D remains ambiguous. V lost 2 bases and J 1 base, leaving 10 bases between the germline ends. Germline CDR1 and CDR2: SGHTA and FQGNSA. The CDR3 has 15 amino acids. The CDR3 nucleotides read TGTGCCAGCAGCTTATCAGCGCTAGGCACAGATACGCAGTATTTT. The encoded protein is CASSLSALGTDTQYF.

This clonotype was found a few times. The chain is built from TRBV27 and TRBJ1-2; TRBD1 might be the D (5 bases). Germline CDR1 and CDR2: MNHEY and SMNVEV (reference sequence). The germline V and J ends were trimmed by 0 bases and 8 bases, with 13 bases remaining between them. CDR3 size: 14 residues. CDR3 region: CASSLSRGARGYTF. In nucleotides, the CDR3 is TGTGCCAGCAGTTTATCAAGGGGCGCACGAGGCTACACCTTC.

The genes are TRBV4-1 and TRBJ2-1; D perhaps matches TRBD1 (6 bases). This CDR3 has 16 residues. Germline lookup yields CDR1 MGHRA and CDR2 YSYEKL. V lost 3 bases and J lost 7, with 19 bases in between. CDR3 in amino acids: CASSQQGLSNMNEQFF. Here the CDR3 DNA reads TGCGCCAGCAGCCAGCAGGGGCTCTCTAATATGAATGAGCAGTTCTTC.

The chain recombines TRBV19 with TRBJ2-2, with 8 bases identical to TRBD1. J gave up 5 bases and V 2 bases, and 7 bases lay outside the gene matches. This CDR3 is built from 16 residues. Germline-derived CDR1 and CDR2 are LNHDA and SQIVND (reference sequence). CDR3 protein: CASSIPRQGWTGELFF. CDR3 in DNA: TGTGCCAGTAGTATACCGAGACAGGGGTGGACCGGGGAGCTGTTTTTT.

This chain connects TRBV10-3 to TRBJ2-7; a weak D match, TRBD1 (5 bases). V lost 0 bases and J 3 bases, leaving 15 bases between the germline ends. CDR3 length: 16 amino acids. The germline CDR1 and CDR2 sequences are ENHRY and SYGVKD. CDR3 protein: CAISESAGKEVYEQYF. In nucleotides, the CDR3 is TGTGCCATCAGTGAGTCAGCAGGGAAAGAGGTCTACGAGCAGTACTTC.

In its sample, this clonotype was seen a few times. The genes are TRBV19 and TRBJ2-5; 10 bases are shared with TRBD2. J lost 1 base, V lost 3 bases, and 2 bases had no gene match. Germline assignment: CDR1 LNHDA and CDR2 SQIVND (reference sequence). The CDR3 consists of 15 residues. The CDR3 is CASSITSGTQETQYF. CDR3 in DNA: TGTGCCAGTAGTATCACTAGCGGGACCCAAGAGACCCAGTACTTC.

This clonotype was detected only a few times. The chain has TRBV15 and TRBJ1-1; D not certain. Trimming shortened V by 0 bases and J by 5 bases, and 7 bases separated the two germline ends. The germline CDR1 and CDR2 sequences are LNHNV and YYDKDF (reference sequence). CDR3 length equals 13 residues. CDR3 loop: CATSRERGTEAFF. DNA of the CDR3: TGTGCCACCAGCAGAGAACGGGGAACTGAAGCTTTCTTT.

The chain carries TRBV3-1 and TRBJ1-1, with no clear D. The CDR3 length is 15 residues. CDR1 is LGHDT, CDR2 YNNKEL, per germline (reference sequence). V was clipped by 0 bases and J by 0 bases, with 8 bases between them. This chain's CDR3 is CASSQDHGVNTEAFF. CDR3 DNA: TGTGCCAGCAGCCAAGATCATGGGGTGAACACTGAAGCTTTCTTT.

The J gene is TRBJ1-5, the V gene TRBV7-6; D not certain. Trimming removed 1 base at V and 2 bases at J, with 9 bases between. The CDR3 covers 15 residues. Germline V lookup: CDR1 SGHVS, CDR2 FNYEAQ. The CDR3 loop is CASSLGAVGNQPQHF. CDR3 DNA sequence: TGTGCCAGCAGCTTAGGGGCGGTAGGCAATCAGCCCCAGCATTTT.

Of note for this clonotype: Just one base apart from a much larger clone, this may be a read error. V usage is TRBV7-9 and J usage is TRBJ2-3; no definite D call. This CDR3 comprises 13 residues. The germline V gene encodes CDR1 SEHNR and CDR2 FQNEAQ (reference sequence). Deletions cut 0 bases from V and 5 bases from J, with 6 bases between. CDR3: CASSLALEDTQYF. CDR3 DNA sequence: TGTGCCAGCAGCTTAGCGCTGGAAGATACGCAGTATTTT.

This rearrangement joins TRBV12-5 to TRBJ2-7; 10 nucleotides align to TRBD1. The CDR3 consists of 18 residues. Germline loops: CDR1 LGHNT, CDR2 FRNRAP. The J segment lost 5 bases and the V segment lost 2 bases, leaving 15 bases of the junction unmatched. The CDR3 protein is CASGLTILSGTGVNEQYF. Here the CDR3 DNA reads TGTGCTAGTGGTTTGACCATACTGTCCGGGACAGGGGTTAACGAGCAGTACTTC.

In this sample, this clonotype turned up a few times. The chain recombines TRBV6-5 with TRBJ2-5; D perhaps matches TRBD2 (6 bases). Trimming shortened V by 2 bases and J by 5 bases, and 6 bases separated the two germline ends. From germline, CDR1 is MNHEY and CDR2 SVGAGI. The CDR3 spans 12 residues. For the CDR3, the DNA is TGTGCCAGCAGTTACGGGACTGAGACCCAGTACTTC. It specifies CASSYGTETQYF.

The V call is TRBV19, the J call TRBJ2-1; TRBD2 aligns across 11 bases. CDR3 length: 15 residues. Germline assignment: CDR1 LNHDA and CDR2 SQIVND (reference sequence). With 8 bases clipped from V and 8 bases from J, the junction kept 11 bases outside the gene matches. This CDR3 is CASQIAGGPGYEQFF. CDR3 nucleotides: TGTGCCAGTCAGATAGCGGGGGGGCCGGGGTATGAGCAGTTCTTC.

This clonotype was detected ten times or more. This rearrangement joins TRBV6-1 to TRBJ1-2, with no clear D. V lost 3 bases and J lost 7, with 18 bases in between. Germline CDR1 reads MNHNS; CDR2 reads SASEGT. This CDR3 is 15 amino acids long. The CDR3 sequence is CASSDQDEITRGYTF. The CDR3 bases are TGTGCCAGCAGTGATCAGGACGAGATAACCCGTGGCTACACCTTC.

This clonotype appeared a few times. The J gene is TRBJ2-2, the V gene TRBV4-1; 11 bases fit TRBD2. J gave up 0 bases and V 5 bases, and 8 bases lay outside the gene matches. CDR1 and CDR2 (germline): MGHRA, YSYEKL. The CDR3 has 18 residues. The CDR3 spells CASSTHLAGGPNTGELFF. The CDR3 DNA sequence: TGCGCCAGCAGCACCCATCTAGCGGGGGGACCGAACACCGGGGAGCTGTTTTTT.

A few counts support this clonotype. The gene calls are TRBV5-4 and TRBJ1-2; a weak D match, TRBD1 (5 bases). In germline, CDR1 is SGHNT, CDR2 YYREEE (reference sequence). Trimming took 6 bases from V and 10 from J, leaving 16 bases between them. The CDR3 covers 12 residues. CDR3 protein: CASIGREETYTF. The CDR3 DNA reads as TGTGCCAGCATCGGCAGGGAGGAAACCTACACCTTC.